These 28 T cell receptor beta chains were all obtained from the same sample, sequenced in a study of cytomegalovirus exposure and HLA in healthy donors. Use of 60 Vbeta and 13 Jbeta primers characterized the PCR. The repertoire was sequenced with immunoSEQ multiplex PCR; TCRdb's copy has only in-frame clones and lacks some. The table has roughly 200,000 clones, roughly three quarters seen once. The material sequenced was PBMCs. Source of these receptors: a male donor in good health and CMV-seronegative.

CDR3 in DNA: TGCGCCAGCAGCGTCGCCGGGACAGCTAATGAAAAACTGTTTTTT. It specifies CASSVAGTANEKLFF. J is TRBJ1-4 and V is TRBV5-1; 7 bases fit TRBD1. Germline V gene sequence: CDR1 SGHRS, CDR2 YFSETQ. The ends lost 4 bases at V and 3 bases at J; junction bases unmatched: 6. The CDR3 runs 15 residues.

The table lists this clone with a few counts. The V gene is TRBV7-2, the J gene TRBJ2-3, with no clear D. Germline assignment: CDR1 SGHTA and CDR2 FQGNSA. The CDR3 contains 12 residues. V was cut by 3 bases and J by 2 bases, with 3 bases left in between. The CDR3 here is CASSFFTDTQYF. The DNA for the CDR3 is TGTGCCAGCAGCTTCTTCACAGATACGCAGTATTTT.

The CDR3 DNA reads TGTGCCAGCAGCCAAGTAGCGTTGTCTGGCTACACCTTC. Translated, it gives CASSQVALSGYTF. The chain recombines TRBV4-2 with TRBJ1-2; D is uncertain. Germline values: CDR1 LGHNA, CDR2 YNFKEQ. CDR3 length: 13 residues. Trimming took off 1 base at V and 7 bases at J, with 10 bases between the two ends.

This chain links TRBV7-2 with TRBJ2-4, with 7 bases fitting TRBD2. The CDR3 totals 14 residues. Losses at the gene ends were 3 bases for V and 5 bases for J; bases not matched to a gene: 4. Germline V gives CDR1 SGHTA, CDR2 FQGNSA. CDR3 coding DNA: TGTGCCAGCAGCTTGCCTAGCGGACAAAACATTCAGTACTTC. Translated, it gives CASSLPSGQNIQYF.

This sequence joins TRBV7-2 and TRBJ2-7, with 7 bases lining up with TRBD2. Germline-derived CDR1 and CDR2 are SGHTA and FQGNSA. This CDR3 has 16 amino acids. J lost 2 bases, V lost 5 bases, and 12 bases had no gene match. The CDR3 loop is CASSLQGGVETYEQYF. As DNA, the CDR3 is TGTGCCAGCAGCCTCCAGGGAGGGGTAGAAACCTACGAGCAGTACTTC.

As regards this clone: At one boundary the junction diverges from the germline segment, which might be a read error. As DNA, the CDR3 is TGTGCTAGTGATTTGGGACTAGCGGAGTACAATGAGCAGTTCTTC. This codes for CASDLGLAEYNEQFF. The V and J genes are TRBV12-5 and TRBJ2-1; 11 bases fit TRBD2. This CDR3 region has 15 residues. Germline V gene data show CDR1 as LGHNT and CDR2 as FRNRAP.

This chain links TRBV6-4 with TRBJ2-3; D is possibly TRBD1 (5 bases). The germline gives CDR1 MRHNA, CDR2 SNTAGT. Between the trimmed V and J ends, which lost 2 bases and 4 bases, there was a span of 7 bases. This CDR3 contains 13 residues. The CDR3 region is CASSDQGADTQYF. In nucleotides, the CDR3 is TGTGCCAGCAGTGACCAAGGGGCAGATACGCAGTATTTT.

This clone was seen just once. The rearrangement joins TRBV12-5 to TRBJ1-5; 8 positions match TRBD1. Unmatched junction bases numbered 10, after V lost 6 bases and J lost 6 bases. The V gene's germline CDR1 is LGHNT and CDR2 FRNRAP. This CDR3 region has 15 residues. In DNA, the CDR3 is TGTGCTAGTGGATCGGACAGGGTTTTACGTCAGCCCCAGCATTTT. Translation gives CASGSDRVLRQPQHF.

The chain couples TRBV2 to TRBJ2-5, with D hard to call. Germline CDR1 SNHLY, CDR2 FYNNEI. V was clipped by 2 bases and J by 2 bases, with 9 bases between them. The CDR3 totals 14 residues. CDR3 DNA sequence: TGTGCCAGCAGTGAAAACCCGGGTCAAGAGACCCAGTACTTC. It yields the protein CASSENPGQETQYF.

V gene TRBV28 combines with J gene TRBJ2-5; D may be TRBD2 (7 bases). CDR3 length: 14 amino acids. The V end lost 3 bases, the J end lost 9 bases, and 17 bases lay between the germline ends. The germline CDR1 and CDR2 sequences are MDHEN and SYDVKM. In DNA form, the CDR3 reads TGTGCCAGCAGTTTTGAGGGGGGGACCCAGGCCCAGTACTTC. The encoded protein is CASSFEGGTQAQYF. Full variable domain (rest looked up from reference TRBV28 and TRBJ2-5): DVKVTQSSRYLVKRTGEKVFLECVQDMDHENMFWYRQDPGLGLRLIYFSYDVKMKEKGDIPEGYSVSREKKERFSLILESASTNQTSMYLCASSFEGGTQAQYFGPGTRLLVL.

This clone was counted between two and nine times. CDR3 region: CASSPSGRDTQYF. CDR3 sequence (DNA): TGTGCCAGTAGTCCTAGCGGGAGAGATACGCAGTATTTT. J is TRBJ2-3 and V is TRBV19, with TRBD2 identical over 10 bases. CDR3 length: 13 amino acids. J was trimmed by 5 bases and V by 5 bases; bases with no gene match: 1. CDR1 is LNHDA, CDR2 SQIVND, per germline (reference sequence). The full variable domain, rest sourced from reference TRBV19 and TRBJ2-3, is DGGITQSPKYLFRKEGQNVTLSCEQNLNHDAMYWYRQDPGQGLRLIYYSQIVNDFQKGDIAEGYSVSREKKESFPLTVTSAQKNPTAFYLCASSPSGRDTQYFGPGTRLTVL.

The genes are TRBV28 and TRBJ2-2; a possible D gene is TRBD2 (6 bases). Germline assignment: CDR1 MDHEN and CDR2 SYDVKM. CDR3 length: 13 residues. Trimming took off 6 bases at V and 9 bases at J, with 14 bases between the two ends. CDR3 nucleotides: TGTGCCAGCAGCCCGCCGGGGGTCCGGGAGCTGTTTTTT. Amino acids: CASSPPGVRELFF.

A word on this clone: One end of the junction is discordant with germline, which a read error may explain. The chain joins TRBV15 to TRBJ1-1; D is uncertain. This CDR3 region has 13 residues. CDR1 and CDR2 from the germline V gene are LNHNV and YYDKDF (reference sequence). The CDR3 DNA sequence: TGTGCCACCAGCAGGGAGAGGAACACTGATGCTTTCTTT. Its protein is CATSRERNTDAFF. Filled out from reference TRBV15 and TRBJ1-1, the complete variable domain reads DAMVIQNPRYQVTQFGKPVTLSCSQTLNHNVMYWYQQKSSQAPKLLFHYYDKDFNNEADTPDNFQSRRPNTSFCFLDIRSPGLGDTAMYLCATSRERNTDAFFGQGTRLTVV.

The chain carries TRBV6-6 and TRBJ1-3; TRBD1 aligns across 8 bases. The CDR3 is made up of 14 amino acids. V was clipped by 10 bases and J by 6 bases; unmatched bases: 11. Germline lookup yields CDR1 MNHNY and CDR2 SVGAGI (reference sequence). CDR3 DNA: TGTGCCATCCCGGGCAGGGGGCAAAAAAACACCATATATTTT. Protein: CAIPGRGQKNTIYF.

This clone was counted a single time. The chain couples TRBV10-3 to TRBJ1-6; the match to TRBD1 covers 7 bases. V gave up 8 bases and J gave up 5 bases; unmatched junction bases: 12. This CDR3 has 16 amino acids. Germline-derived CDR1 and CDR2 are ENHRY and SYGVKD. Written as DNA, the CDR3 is TGTGCCATCTGCCCCCATGGAGGGACAGATAATTCACCCCTCCACTTT. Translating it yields CAICPHGGTDNSPLHF.

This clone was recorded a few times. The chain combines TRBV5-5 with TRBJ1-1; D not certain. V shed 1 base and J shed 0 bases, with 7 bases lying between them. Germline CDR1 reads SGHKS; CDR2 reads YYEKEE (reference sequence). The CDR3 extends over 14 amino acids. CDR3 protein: CASSLQRMNTEAFF. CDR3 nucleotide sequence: TGTGCCAGCAGCTTGCAGAGGATGAACACTGAAGCTTTCTTT.

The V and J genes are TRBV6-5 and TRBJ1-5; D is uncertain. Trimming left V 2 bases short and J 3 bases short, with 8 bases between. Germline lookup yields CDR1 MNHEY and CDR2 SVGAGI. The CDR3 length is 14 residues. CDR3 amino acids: CASSYLSTNQPQHF. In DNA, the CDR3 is TGTGCCAGCAGTTACCTATCTACCAATCAGCCCCAGCATTTT.

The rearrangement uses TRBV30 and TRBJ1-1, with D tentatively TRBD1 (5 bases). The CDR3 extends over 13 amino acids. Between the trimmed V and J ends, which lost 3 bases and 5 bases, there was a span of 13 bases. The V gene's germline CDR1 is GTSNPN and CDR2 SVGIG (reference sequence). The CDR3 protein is CAWSALGVTEAFF. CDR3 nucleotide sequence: TGTGCCTGGAGCGCCCTAGGGGTAACTGAAGCTTTCTTT.

The CDR3 spells CAISRLAGDFGNEQFF. CDR3 sequence (DNA): TGTGCCATCAGCCGGCTAGCGGGAGATTTCGGAAATGAGCAGTTCTTC. The V call is TRBV10-3, the J call TRBJ2-1; 10 nucleotides line up with TRBD2. Unmatched junction bases numbered 12, after V lost 6 bases and J lost 7 bases. Germline values: CDR1 ENHRY, CDR2 SYGVKD. The CDR3 consists of 16 residues.

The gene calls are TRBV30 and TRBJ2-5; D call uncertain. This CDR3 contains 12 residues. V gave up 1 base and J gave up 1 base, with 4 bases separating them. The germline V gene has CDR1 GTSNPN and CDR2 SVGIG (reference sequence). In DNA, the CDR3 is TGTGCCTGGAGTGCGTTCCAAGAGACCCAGTACTTC. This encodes CAWSAFQETQYF. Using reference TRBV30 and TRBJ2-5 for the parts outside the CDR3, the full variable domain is SQTIHQWPATLVQPVGSPLSLECTVEGTSNPNLYWYRQAAGRGLQLLFYSVGIGQISSEVPQNLSASRPQDRQFILSSKKLLLSDSGFYLCAWSAFQETQYFGPGTRLLVL.

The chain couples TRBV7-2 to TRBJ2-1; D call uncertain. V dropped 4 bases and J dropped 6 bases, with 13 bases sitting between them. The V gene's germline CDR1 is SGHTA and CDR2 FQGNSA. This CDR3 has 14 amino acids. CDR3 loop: CASSSRVSFNEQFF. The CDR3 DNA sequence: TGTGCCAGCAGCTCCCGGGTTAGCTTCAATGAGCAGTTCTTC.

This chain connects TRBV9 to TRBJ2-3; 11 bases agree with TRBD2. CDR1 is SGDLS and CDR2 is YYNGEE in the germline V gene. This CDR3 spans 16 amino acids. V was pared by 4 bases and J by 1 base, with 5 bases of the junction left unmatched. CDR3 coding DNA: TGTGCCAGCAGCTCGGGGACTAGCGGAGGCACAGATACGCAGTATTTT. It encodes CASSSGTSGGTDTQYF.

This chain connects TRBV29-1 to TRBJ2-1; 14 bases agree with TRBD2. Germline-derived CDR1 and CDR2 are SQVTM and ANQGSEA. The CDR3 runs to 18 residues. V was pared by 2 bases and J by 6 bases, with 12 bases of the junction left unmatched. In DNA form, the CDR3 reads TGCAGCGTTGAACCGGGACTAGCGGGAGAAGGCCTCCTCAATGAGCAGTTCTTC. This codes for CSVEPGLAGEGLLNEQFF.

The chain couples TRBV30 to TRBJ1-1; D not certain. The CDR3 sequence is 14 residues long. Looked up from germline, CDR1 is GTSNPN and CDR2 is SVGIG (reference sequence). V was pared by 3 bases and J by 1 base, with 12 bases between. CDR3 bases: TGTGCCTGGAGGACTTCCAACGAGAACACTGAAGCTTTCTTT. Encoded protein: CAWRTSNENTEAFF.

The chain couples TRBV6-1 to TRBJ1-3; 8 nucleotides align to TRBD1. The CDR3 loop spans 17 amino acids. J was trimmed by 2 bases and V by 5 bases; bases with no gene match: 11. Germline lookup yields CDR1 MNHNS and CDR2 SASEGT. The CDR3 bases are TGTGCCAGCAGTCAAGATCGGACAGGGCTCGCTGGAAACACCATATATTTT. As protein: CASSQDRTGLAGNTIYF.

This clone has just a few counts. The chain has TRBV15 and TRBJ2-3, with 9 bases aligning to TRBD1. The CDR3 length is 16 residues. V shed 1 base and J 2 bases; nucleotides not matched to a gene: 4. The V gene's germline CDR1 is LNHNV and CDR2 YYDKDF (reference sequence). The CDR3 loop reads CATSRGRDRATDTQYF. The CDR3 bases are TGTGCCACCAGCAGAGGCCGGGACAGGGCCACAGATACGCAGTATTTT. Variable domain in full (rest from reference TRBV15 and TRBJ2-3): DAMVIQNPRYQVTQFGKPVTLSCSQTLNHNVMYWYQQKSSQAPKLLFHYYDKDFNNEADTPDNFQSRRPNTSFCFLDIRSPGLGDTAMYLCATSRGRDRATDTQYFGPGTRLTVL.

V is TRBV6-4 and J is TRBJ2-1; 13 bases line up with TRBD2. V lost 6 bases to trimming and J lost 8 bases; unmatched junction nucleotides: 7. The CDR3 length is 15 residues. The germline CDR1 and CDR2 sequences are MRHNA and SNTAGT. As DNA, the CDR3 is TGTGCCAGCAGCGGACTAGCGGGAGCTAAGGATGAGCAGTTCTTC. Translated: CASSGLAGAKDEQFF.

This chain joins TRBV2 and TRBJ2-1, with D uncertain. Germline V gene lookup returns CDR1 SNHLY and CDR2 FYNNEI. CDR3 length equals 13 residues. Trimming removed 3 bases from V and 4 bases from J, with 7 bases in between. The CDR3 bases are TGTGCCAGCAGTGATCCGCGTTACAATGAGCAGTTCTTC. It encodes CASSDPRYNEQFF.